The T cell receptor beta chain under discussion was sequenced for a study of cytomegalovirus exposure and HLA in healthy donors. Healthy individuals who donated bone marrow served as the donors. Note on this clone: The antigen is not known.

Whole-study findings and limits: Sequencing depth across donors, presence/absence analyses assumed, was roughly uniform.

Primers: 60 Vbeta forward and 13 Jbeta reverse. This table comes from immunoSEQ multiplex PCR, and its TCRdb copy is limited to in-frame clones, with some not included. The sample includes roughly 110,000 clones, around 64% of them seen just once. Per germline, CDR1 SGHRS and CDR2 YFSETQ. Trimming removed 4 bases at V and 1 base at J, with 11 bases between. CDR3 size: 14 residues. The V call is TRBV5-1, the J call TRBJ1-1; no clear D. This sequence originates from a woman in her 30s in good health and CMV-seronegative. The material sequenced was PBMCs. This CDR3 is CASSTTWRNTEAFF. The CDR3 DNA reads as TGCGCCAGCAGCACTACCTGGCGGAACACTGAAGCTTTCTTT.